The source of this TCR beta chain is a study of regulatory T cells in long-lasting Graves disease. Findings and caveats of the study: TRBV28 was favored in persistent disease, as were TRBJ1-2 and TRBJ2-5.

Sequencing libraries for TCR beta were prepared with iRepertoire HTBI primers and Arm-PCR of CDR3 regions. Each CDR3 protein gets one entry after TCRdb re-called the multiplex PCR reads with MiXCR. The sample has hundreds of thousands of distinct CDR3 sequences, less than 25% seen once. The time point here: persistent/refractory GD, antithyroid drugs over 5 years with positive TRAb. There was RNA extracted from PBMCs, and the TCR library was made from it. Doctors identified Graves' disease using the American Thyroid Association guidelines. This clonotype was counted ten times or more. Antigen specificity is unknown. CDR1 is SGHAT and CDR2 is FQNNGV in the germline V gene. V was cut by 2 bases and J by 5 bases, with 13 bases left in between. The CDR3 has 14 amino acids.

Specimen: peripheral blood mononuclear cells (PBMCs), collected when the disease was refractory, from a patient treated with antithyroid drugs. The clonotype was recovered from a female donor with Graves disease. The V gene is TRBV11-2, the J gene TRBJ2-7, with unresolved D. Written as DNA, the CDR3 is TGTGCCAGCAGCTTAAGCTATGGGATAAACGAGCAGTACTTC. The encoded protein is CASSLSYGINEQYF.